Sequencing of this TCR beta chain was carried out in a study of T cell responses to AZD1222 COVID-19 vaccine. Points on this clone: Its antigen is still unknown.

Study findings and constraints: In all cases, repertoires were sampled only after the peak T cell response. Vaccine-associated CD4 TCRs spanned spike, dominant at 160-218 and 743-854.

The assay was immunoSEQ multiplex PCR, and TCRdb's table has in-frame clones only and misses some. The sample includes some 130,000 clones, roughly 93% of them seen just once. Pooling covered second doses at about 4 or about 12 weeks. The sequencing used peripheral blood, collected 28 days after the second AZD1222 dose. The clonotype comes from an adult who received the AZD1222 COVID-19 vaccine.

As DNA, the CDR3 is TGCGCCAGCAGCGTAACCGGGACAGGGAACACCGGGGAGCTGTTTTTT. It translates to CASSVTGTGNTGELFF. V usage is TRBV5-1 and J usage is TRBJ2-2; 8 bases map to TRBD1. Germline V CDR1 and CDR2: SGHRS, YFSETQ. This CDR3 spans 16 amino acids. Trimming at V came to 4 bases and at J to 1 base, leaving 6 bases not matched to a gene.